A selection of T cell receptor beta chains follows, all from one sample in a study of patients and donors after allogeneic stem cell transplantation. MiXCR, applied by TCRdb to the RT-PCR reads, yields one record per CDR3 protein. The sample holds roughly 960,000 distinct CDR3 sequences, more than 15% seen once. The specimen sequenced was blood, either unsorted or a sorted T cell fraction (not recorded which). These receptors came from a human donor who was either an allogeneic HSCT recipient or a stem cell or donor lymphocyte infusion donor (not recorded which). It is not recorded whose cells these are; they may come from a transplant donor. CDR3s include the opening cysteine and the closing phenylalanine or tryptophan. Each record gives: CDR3 protein, clone size, J gene, CDR3 length, V gene. Size values are once, few and many counts, or a class for expanded clones, and some rows have none.

cdr3_aa: CASSAQRASGVTYNEQFF
clone_size: few
j_call: TRBJ2-1
cdr3_length: 18
v_call: TRBV9

cdr3_aa: CASSLRGGGPYEQYF
clone_size: -
j_call: TRBJ2-7
cdr3_length: 15
v_call: TRBV12-3/TRBV12-4

cdr3_aa: CATSDPGTSHANEQFF
clone_size: few
j_call: TRBJ2-1
cdr3_length: 16
v_call: TRBV24-1

cdr3_aa: CASSLKGPVYGYTF
clone_size: -
j_call: TRBJ1-2
cdr3_length: 14
v_call: TRBV5-4

cdr3_aa: CASSFGTRSGGATDTQYF
clone_size: few
j_call: TRBJ2-3
cdr3_length: 18
v_call: TRBV7-8

cdr3_aa: CASTETGAGNQPQHF
clone_size: few
j_call: TRBJ1-5
cdr3_length: 15
v_call: TRBV12-3/TRBV12-4

cdr3_aa: CASRRSGQSYEQYF
clone_size: few
j_call: TRBJ2-7
cdr3_length: 14
v_call: TRBV27

cdr3_aa: CASSQGGHQKLFF
clone_size: few
j_call: TRBJ1-4
cdr3_length: 13
v_call: TRBV4-1

cdr3_aa: CASSPPGTGAYEQYF
clone_size: -
j_call: TRBJ2-7
cdr3_length: 15
v_call: TRBV18

cdr3_aa: CASSLFSSGGPFEQYF
clone_size: -
j_call: TRBJ2-7
cdr3_length: 16
v_call: TRBV7-9

cdr3_aa: CASSLDVGAKNIQYF
clone_size: few
j_call: TRBJ2-4
cdr3_length: 15
v_call: TRBV7-2

cdr3_aa: CASRNKTGNENIQYF
clone_size: -
j_call: TRBJ2-4
cdr3_length: 15
v_call: TRBV12-3/TRBV12-4

cdr3_aa: CASSQDPSGRATQYF
clone_size: -
j_call: TRBJ2-3
cdr3_length: 15
v_call: TRBV14

cdr3_aa: CASSYPPTGQRDNQPQHF
clone_size: few
j_call: TRBJ1-5
cdr3_length: 18
v_call: TRBV6-5

cdr3_aa: CSARRTGQTEAFF
clone_size: once
j_call: TRBJ1-1
cdr3_length: 13
v_call: TRBV20-1

cdr3_aa: CASSRQTSNNEQFF
clone_size: -
j_call: TRBJ2-1
cdr3_length: 14
v_call: TRBV9

cdr3_aa: CASSQDRGPSYEQYF
clone_size: many
j_call: TRBJ2-7
cdr3_length: 15
v_call: TRBV4-1

cdr3_aa: CASSPGKALNQPQHF
clone_size: many
j_call: TRBJ1-5
cdr3_length: 15
v_call: TRBV4-3

cdr3_aa: CATSDLGTGRETQYF
clone_size: few
j_call: TRBJ2-5
cdr3_length: 15
v_call: TRBV24-1

cdr3_aa: CASSSGRPNYGYTF
clone_size: -
j_call: TRBJ1-2
cdr3_length: 14
v_call: TRBV12-3/TRBV12-4

cdr3_aa: CATSRDGSRGLSSYEQYF
clone_size: once
j_call: TRBJ2-7
cdr3_length: 18
v_call: TRBV15

cdr3_aa: CASSEGLAGNYEQYF
clone_size: -
j_call: TRBJ2-7
cdr3_length: 15
v_call: TRBV3-1

cdr3_aa: CASSQTSGSYEQYF
clone_size: many
j_call: TRBJ2-7
cdr3_length: 14
v_call: TRBV4-2

cdr3_aa: CASGLLDRALREQYF
clone_size: -
j_call: TRBJ2-7
cdr3_length: 15
v_call: TRBV12-3/TRBV12-4

cdr3_aa: CASSQDGASGRTRTGELFF
clone_size: few
j_call: TRBJ2-2
cdr3_length: 19
v_call: TRBV3-1

cdr3_aa: CASSLTSGDTQYF
clone_size: few
j_call: TRBJ2-3
cdr3_length: 13
v_call: TRBV5-1